This TCR beta chain was sequenced during a study of cytomegalovirus exposure and HLA in healthy donors. Study-wide results and limits: Relative to equally common others, HLA-associated TCR beta chains showed greater clonal expansion in a later analysis. Most CMV-associated TCR beta chains were later found to appear HLA-restricted. Per a prior analysis, the majority of TCR beta V segments were productive roughly 90% or roughly 30% of the time. Trimming of TCR beta V- and J-genes showed a link, identified in a later analysis, to a missense DCLRE1C variant.

In the case of this clone: Its target is unknown.

Deletions cut 2 bases from V and 7 bases from J, with 11 bases between. In germline, CDR1 is MNHEY, CDR2 SVGAGI. The CDR3 totals 14 residues. Primers included in the PCR were 60 Vbeta and 13 Jbeta primers. Libraries were prepared by immunoSEQ multiplex PCR; TCRdb keeps only in-frame clonotypes and omits some of them. The sample has under 150,000 clones; 65% are singletons. The sequencing input was PBMCs. J is TRBJ2-2 and V is TRBV6-5; maybe TRBD2 (6 bases). This clonotype was obtained from a woman between 40 and 50 years old in good health and CMV-seropositive. The CDR3 DNA follows: TGTGCCAGCAGTTACGGGCTAGCGTTCGGGGAGCTGTTTTTT. Encoded protein: CASSYGLAFGELFF.